Presented here are 6 T cell receptor beta chains from one specimen sequenced in a study of shared clonotypes between healthy human individuals. Profiled with immunoSEQ multiplex PCR; TCRdb holds only in-frame clones, not every one. The sample yields about 1 million clones, approximately 76% seen once. Sequenced sample: memory CD4+ T cells sorted from blood. Stated subset: CD45RA-negative fraction. These receptors were obtained from a young man in good health.

Concerning this clone: At the DNA level, this CDR3 is encoded by other sequences in the same sample as well. The V call is TRBV18, the J call TRBJ1-1; 8 bases are shared with TRBD1. This CDR3 has 14 residues. Trimming removed 5 bases from V and 2 bases from J; junction bases left unmatched: 4. The V gene's germline CDR1 is KGHSH and CDR2 LQKENI. CDR3 amino acids: CASSSQGGNTEAFF. CDR3 DNA sequence: TGTGCCAGCTCATCACAGGGGGGTAACACTGAAGCTTTCTTT.

The CDR3 DNA sequence: TGTGCCAGCAGCTATTCTCAGGGTCCCTACGAGCAGTACTTC. Translated, it gives CASSYSQGPYEQYF. This chain links TRBV7-2 with TRBJ2-7; possible D gene TRBD1, 5 bases. This CDR3 has 14 residues. The V end was cut by 4 bases, the J end by 2 bases, with 12 bases between. Germline-derived CDR1 and CDR2 are SGHTA and FQGNSA.

This clone was seen more than once but under ten times. The chain combines TRBV11-2 with TRBJ2-2, with TRBD2 as a possible D gene (6 bases). This CDR3 region has 16 residues. Trimming cost V 3 bases and J 1 base, with 12 bases left between them. Germline V gene data show CDR1 as SGHAT and CDR2 as FQNNGV. CDR3 amino acids: CASSFRFGGNTGELFF. The CDR3 nucleotides read TGTGCCAGCAGCTTCCGTTTCGGGGGGAACACCGGGGAGCTGTTTTTT.

The chain combines TRBV7-9 with TRBJ1-1; D ambiguous. Germline V gives CDR1 SEHNR, CDR2 FQNEAQ (reference sequence). V gave up 5 bases and J gave up 0 bases, with 16 bases separating them. The CDR3 is 16 residues long. Here the CDR3 reads CASSPAGGFMNTEAFF. Written as DNA, the CDR3 is TGTGCCAGCAGCCCGGCGGGAGGGTTCATGAACACTGAAGCTTTCTTT.

Points on this clone: The identical CDR3 is also encoded by other nucleotide sequences in the sample. This chain joins TRBV7-2 and TRBJ2-1; 9 bases map to TRBD1. CDR1 and CDR2 (germline): SGHTA, FQGNSA. The CDR3 length is 15 residues. J lost 4 bases, V lost 1 base, and 2 bases had no gene match. CDR3 protein: CASSLGQGGYNEQFF. The CDR3, as DNA: TGTGCCAGCAGCTTAGGACAGGGGGGGTACAATGAGCAGTTCTTC.

The chain employs TRBV30 and TRBJ2-7; no definite D call. Per germline, CDR1 GTSNPN and CDR2 SVGIG (reference sequence). V dropped 4 bases and J dropped 2 bases, with 0 bases sitting between them. CDR3 size: 9 residues. CDR3 bases: TGTGCCTGGACCTACGAGCAGTACTTC. Protein: CAWTYEQYF.